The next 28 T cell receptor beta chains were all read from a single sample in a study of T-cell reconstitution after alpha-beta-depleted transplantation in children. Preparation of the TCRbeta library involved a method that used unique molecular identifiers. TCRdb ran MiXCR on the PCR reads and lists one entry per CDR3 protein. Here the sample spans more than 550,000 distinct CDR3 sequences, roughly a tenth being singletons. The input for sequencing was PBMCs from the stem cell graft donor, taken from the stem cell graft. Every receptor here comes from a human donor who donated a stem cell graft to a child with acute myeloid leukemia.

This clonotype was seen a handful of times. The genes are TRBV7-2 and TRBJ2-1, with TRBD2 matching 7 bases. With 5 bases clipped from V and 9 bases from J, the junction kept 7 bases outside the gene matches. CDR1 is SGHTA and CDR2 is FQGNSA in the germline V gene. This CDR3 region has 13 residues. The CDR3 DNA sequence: TGTGCCAGCAGCCAGACTAGCTCTTCTGAGCAGTTCTTC. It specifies CASSQTSSSEQFF.

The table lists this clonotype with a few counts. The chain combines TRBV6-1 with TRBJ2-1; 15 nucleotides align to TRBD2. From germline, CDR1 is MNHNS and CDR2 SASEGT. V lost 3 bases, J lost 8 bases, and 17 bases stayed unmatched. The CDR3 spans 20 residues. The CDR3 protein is CASSDLPGLAGGQGVHEQFF. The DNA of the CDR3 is TGTGCCAGCAGTGATTTACCGGGACTAGCGGGAGGACAAGGGGTCCATGAGCAGTTCTTC.

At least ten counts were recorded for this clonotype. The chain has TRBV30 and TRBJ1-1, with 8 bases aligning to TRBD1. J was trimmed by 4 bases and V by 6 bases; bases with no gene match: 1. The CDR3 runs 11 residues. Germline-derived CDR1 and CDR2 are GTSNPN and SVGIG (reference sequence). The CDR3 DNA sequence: TGTGCCTGTACAGGGGGCACTGAAGCTTTCTTT. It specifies CACTGGTEAFF.

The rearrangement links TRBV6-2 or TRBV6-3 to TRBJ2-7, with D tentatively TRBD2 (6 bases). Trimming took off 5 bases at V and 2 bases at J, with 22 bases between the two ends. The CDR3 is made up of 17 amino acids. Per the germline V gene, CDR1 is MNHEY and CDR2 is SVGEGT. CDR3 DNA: TGTGCCAGCAGTGGAGGGAGAAAGGGGCGCCCCACCTACGAGCAGTACTTC. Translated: CASSGGRKGRPTYEQYF.

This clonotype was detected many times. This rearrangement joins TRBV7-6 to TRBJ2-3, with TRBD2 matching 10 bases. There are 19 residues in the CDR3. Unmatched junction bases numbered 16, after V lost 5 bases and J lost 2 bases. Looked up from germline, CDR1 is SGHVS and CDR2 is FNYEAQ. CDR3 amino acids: CASSRLGAGGPGDTDTQYF. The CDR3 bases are TGTGCCAGCAGCCGCCTCGGAGCGGGAGGGCCCGGGGACACAGATACGCAGTATTTT.

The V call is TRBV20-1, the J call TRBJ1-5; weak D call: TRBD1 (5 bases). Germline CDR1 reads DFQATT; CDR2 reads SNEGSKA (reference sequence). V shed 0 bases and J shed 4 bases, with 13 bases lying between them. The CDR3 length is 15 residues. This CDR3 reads CSARDRGLINQPQHF. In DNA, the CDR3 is TGCAGTGCTAGAGACCGGGGACTGATAAATCAGCCCCAGCATTTT.

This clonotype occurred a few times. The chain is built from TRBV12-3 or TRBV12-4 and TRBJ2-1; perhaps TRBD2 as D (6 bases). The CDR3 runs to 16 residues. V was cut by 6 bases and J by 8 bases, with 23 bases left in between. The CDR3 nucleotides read TGTGCCAGCAGCCTTATGGGCGGGAACCCCCTCGATGAGCAGTTCTTC. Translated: CASSLMGGNPLDEQFF.

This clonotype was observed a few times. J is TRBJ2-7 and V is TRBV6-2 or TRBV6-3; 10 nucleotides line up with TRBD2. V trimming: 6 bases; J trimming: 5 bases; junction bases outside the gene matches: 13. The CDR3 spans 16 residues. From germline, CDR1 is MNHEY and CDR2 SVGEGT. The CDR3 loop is CASRDPPSGSYNEQYF. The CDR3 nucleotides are TGTGCCAGCAGAGACCCCCCTAGCGGGAGTTACAACGAGCAGTACTTC.

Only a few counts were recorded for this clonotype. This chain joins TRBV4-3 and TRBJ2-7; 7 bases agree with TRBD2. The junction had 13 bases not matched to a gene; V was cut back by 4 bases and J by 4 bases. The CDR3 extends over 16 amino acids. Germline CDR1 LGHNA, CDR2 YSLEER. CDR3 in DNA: TGCGCCAGCAGCCGCGGACCGGGACTACCCTCATACGAGCAGTACTTC. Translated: CASSRGPGLPSYEQYF.

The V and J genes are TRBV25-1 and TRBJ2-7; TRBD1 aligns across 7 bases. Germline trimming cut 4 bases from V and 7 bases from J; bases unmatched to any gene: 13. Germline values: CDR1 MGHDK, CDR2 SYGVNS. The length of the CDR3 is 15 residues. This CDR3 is CASSGAQTGPREQYF. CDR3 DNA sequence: TGTGCCAGCAGTGGTGCCCAGACAGGGCCGAGGGAGCAGTACTTC.

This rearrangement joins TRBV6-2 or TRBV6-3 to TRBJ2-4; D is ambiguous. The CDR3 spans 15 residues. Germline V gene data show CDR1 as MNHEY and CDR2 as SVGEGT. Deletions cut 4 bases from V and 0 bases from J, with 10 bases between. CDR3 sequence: CASSSLQLAKNIQYF. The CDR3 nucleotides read TGTGCCAGCAGTTCCCTCCAGCTAGCCAAAAACATTCAGTACTTC.

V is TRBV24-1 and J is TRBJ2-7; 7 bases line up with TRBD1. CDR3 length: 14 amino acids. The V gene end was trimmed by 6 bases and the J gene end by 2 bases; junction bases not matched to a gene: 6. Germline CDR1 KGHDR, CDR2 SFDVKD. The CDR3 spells CATSTAGGAYEQYF. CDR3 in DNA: TGTGCCACCAGTACCGCAGGGGGAGCCTACGAGCAGTACTTC.

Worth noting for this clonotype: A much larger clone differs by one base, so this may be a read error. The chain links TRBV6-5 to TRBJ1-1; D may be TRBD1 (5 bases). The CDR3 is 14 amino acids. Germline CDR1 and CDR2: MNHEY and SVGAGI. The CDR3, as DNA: TGTGCCAGCAGTTACGGAGGGGCGAACTCTGAAGCTTTCTTT. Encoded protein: CASSYGGANSEAFF.

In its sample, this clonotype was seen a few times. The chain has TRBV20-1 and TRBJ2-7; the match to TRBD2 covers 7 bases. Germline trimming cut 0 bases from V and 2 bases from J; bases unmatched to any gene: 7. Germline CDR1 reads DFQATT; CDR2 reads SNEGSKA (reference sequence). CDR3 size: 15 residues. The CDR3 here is CSARDQGEGTYEQYF. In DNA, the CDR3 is TGCAGTGCTAGAGACCAAGGGGAGGGAACCTACGAGCAGTACTTC.

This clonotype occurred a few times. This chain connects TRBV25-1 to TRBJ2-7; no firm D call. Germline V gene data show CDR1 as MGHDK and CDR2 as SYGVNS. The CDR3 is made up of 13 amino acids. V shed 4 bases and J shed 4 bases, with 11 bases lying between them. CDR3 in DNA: TGTGCCAGCAGTGGTGGGAATTATTACGAGCAGTACTTC. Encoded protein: CASSGGNYYEQYF.

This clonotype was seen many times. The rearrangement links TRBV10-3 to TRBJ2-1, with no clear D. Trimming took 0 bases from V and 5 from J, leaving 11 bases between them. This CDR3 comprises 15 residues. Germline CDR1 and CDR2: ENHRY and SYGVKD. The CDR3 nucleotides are TGTGCCATCAGTGAGTCGAAAGGGCGACACAATGAGCAGTTCTTC. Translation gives CAISESKGRHNEQFF.

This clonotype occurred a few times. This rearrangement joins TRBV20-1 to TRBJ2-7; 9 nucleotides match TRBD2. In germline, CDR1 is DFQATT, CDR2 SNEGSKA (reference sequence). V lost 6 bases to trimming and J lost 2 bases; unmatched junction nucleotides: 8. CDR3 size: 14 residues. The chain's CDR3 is CSANTPSGAYEQYF. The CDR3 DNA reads TGCAGTGCCAATACCCCTAGCGGGGCCTACGAGCAGTACTTC.

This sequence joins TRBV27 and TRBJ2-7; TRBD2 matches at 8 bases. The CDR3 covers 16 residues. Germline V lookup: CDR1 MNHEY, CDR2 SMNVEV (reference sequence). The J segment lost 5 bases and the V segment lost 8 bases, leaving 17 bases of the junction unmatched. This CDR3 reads CASGPLPGLETDEQYF. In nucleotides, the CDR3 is TGTGCCAGCGGTCCCCTCCCGGGACTAGAGACGGACGAGCAGTACTTC.

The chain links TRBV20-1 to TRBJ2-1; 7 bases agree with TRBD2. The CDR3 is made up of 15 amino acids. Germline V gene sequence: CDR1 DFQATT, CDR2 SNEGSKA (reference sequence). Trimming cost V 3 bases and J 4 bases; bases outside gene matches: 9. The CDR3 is CSARRTRLPYNEQFF. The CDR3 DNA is TGCAGTGCTAGGAGGACTAGACTCCCTTACAATGAGCAGTTCTTC.

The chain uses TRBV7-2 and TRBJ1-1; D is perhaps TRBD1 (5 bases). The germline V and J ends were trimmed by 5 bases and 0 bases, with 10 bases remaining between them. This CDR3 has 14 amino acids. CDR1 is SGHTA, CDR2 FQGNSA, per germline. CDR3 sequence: CASSPDIMNTEAFF. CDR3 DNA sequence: TGTGCCAGCAGCCCGGACATAATGAACACTGAAGCTTTCTTT.

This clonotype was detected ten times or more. This CDR3 is CSAPLVEQYF. The CDR3, as DNA: TGCAGTGCTCCCTTGGTTGAGCAGTACTTC. This chain connects TRBV20-1 to TRBJ2-7, with no clear D. Germline V CDR1 and CDR2: DFQATT, SNEGSKA (reference sequence). V was pared by 5 bases and J by 7 bases, with 9 bases between. This CDR3 has 10 residues.

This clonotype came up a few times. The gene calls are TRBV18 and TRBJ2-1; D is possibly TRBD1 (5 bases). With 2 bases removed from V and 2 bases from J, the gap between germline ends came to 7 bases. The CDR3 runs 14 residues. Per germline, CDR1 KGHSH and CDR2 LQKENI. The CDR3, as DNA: TGTGCCAGCTCACCAGACAGAACCTACAATGAGCAGTTCTTC. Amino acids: CASSPDRTYNEQFF.

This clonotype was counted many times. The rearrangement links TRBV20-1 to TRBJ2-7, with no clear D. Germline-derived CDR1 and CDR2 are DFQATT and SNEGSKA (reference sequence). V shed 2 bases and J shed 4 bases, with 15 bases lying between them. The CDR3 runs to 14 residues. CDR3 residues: CSARRLAPNYEQYF. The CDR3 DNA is TGCAGTGCTAGACGTCTGGCCCCTAATTACGAGCAGTACTTC.

DNA of the CDR3: TGCAGCGTTGAAGGGGCGCCCTCCTACGAGCAGTACTTC. This codes for CSVEGAPSYEQYF. The chain uses TRBV29-1 and TRBJ2-7; D is ambiguous. Trimming left V 1 base short and J 0 bases short, with 7 bases between. The CDR3 has 13 residues. Germline V gene sequence: CDR1 SQVTM, CDR2 ANQGSEA.

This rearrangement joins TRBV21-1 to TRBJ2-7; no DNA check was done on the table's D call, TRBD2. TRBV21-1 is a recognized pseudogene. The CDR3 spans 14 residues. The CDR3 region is CASSRGLAGEEQYF. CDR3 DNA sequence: TGTGCCAGCAGCAGGGGACTAGCGGGAGAAGAGCAGTACTTC.

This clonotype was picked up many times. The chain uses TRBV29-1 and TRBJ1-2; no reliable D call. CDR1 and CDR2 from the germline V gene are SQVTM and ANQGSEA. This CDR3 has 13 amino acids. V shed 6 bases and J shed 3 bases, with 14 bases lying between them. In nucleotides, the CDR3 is TGCAGCGTGGGCACTACGCCGGACTATGGCTACACCTTC. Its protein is CSVGTTPDYGYTF.

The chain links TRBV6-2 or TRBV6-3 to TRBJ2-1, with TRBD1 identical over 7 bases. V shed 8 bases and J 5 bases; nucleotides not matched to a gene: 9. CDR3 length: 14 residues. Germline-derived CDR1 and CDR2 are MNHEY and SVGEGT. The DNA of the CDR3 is TGTGCCAGCTGCCGGGACAGTGTTAACAATGAGCAGTTCTTC. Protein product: CASCRDSVNNEQFF.

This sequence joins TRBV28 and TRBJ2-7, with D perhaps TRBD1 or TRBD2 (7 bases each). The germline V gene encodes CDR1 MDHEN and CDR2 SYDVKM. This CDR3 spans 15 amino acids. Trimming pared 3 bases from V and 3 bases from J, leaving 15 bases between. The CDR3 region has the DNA TGTGCCAGCAGTTTGAGGGGGCCGGGAGGCTACGAGCAGTACTTC. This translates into CASSLRGPGGYEQYF. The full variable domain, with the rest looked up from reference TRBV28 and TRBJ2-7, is DVKVTQSSRYLVKRTGEKVFLECVQDMDHENMFWYRQDPGLGLRLIYFSYDVKMKEKGDIPEGYSVSREKKERFSLILESASTNQTSMYLCASSLRGPGGYEQYFGPGTRLTVT.